The 11 T cell receptor beta chains reported below all come from one sample, sequenced in a study of cytomegalovirus exposure and HLA in healthy donors. With 60 Vbeta and 13 Jbeta primers, the PCR was carried out. Sequenced by immunoSEQ multiplex PCR; TCRdb stores in-frame clones only, minus some. Here the sample table reports more than 60,000 clones. The sample taken for sequencing was PBMCs. These receptors were obtained from a boy between 10 and 17 years old in good health and CMV-seronegative.

J is TRBJ2-3 and V is TRBV12-5; D is uncertain. Per germline, CDR1 LGHNT and CDR2 FRNRAP. V lost 0 bases and J 0 bases, leaving 7 bases between the germline ends. The CDR3 is made up of 15 amino acids. The CDR3 region has the DNA TGTGCTAGTGGTTTGGTACTGGGCAGCACAGATACGCAGTATTTT. This encodes CASGLVLGSTDTQYF.

The chain has TRBV5-1 and TRBJ1-4, with a possible D match to TRBD1 (5 bases). Germline V gene data show CDR1 as SGHRS and CDR2 as YFSETQ. The CDR3 extends over 15 amino acids. Deletions cut 6 bases from V and 2 bases from J, with 14 bases between. The CDR3 bases are TGCGCCAGCAACCTGGGGGGTGGCACTAATGAAAAACTGTTTTTT. Protein product: CASNLGGGTNEKLFF.

The chain employs TRBV4-2 and TRBJ1-2; D is possibly TRBD1 (5 bases). Germline CDR1 is LGHNA and CDR2 is YNFKEQ. Trimming shortened V by 1 base and J by 7 bases, and 16 bases separated the two germline ends. This CDR3 region has 15 residues. CDR3 residues: CASSQASTARGGYTF. The CDR3 nucleotides read TGTGCCAGCAGCCAAGCTTCGACAGCTAGGGGTGGCTACACCTTC.

The chain carries TRBV19 and TRBJ1-2; unclear D gene. Germline V CDR1 and CDR2: LNHDA, SQIVND (reference sequence). The CDR3 consists of 13 residues. The germline V and J ends were trimmed by 9 bases and 3 bases, with 14 bases remaining between them. The CDR3 is CASSPSGYYGYTF. CDR3 nucleotides: TGTGCCAGCTCCCCTAGTGGGTACTATGGCTACACCTTC. The entire variable domain, with the rest obtained from reference TRBV19 and TRBJ1-2, is as follows: DGGITQSPKYLFRKEGQNVTLSCEQNLNHDAMYWYRQDPGQGLRLIYYSQIVNDFQKGDIAEGYSVSREKKESFPLTVTSAQKNPTAFYLCASSPSGYYGYTFGSGTRLTVV.

J is TRBJ2-5 and V is TRBV25-1; D unresolved. This CDR3 is built from 14 residues. Deletions cut 4 bases from V and 3 bases from J, with 12 bases between. CDR1 is MGHDK and CDR2 is SYGVNS in the germline V gene. CDR3 amino acids: CASSGHGLEETQYF. The CDR3 DNA reads TGTGCCAGCAGTGGACACGGCCTGGAAGAGACCCAGTACTTC.

Details on this clone: One end of the junction fails to match germline, which may point to a read error. The V gene is TRBV18, the J gene TRBJ1-2; possible D gene TRBD1, 6 bases. The CDR3 is 15 residues long. CDR1 and CDR2 (germline): KGHSH, LQKENI. The CDR3, as DNA: TGTGCCAGCTCACCACCTTCACAGGGATCAGATGGCTACTCCTTC. This encodes CASSPPSQGSDGYSF.

The genes are TRBV2 and TRBJ2-4; 10 bases are a match to TRBD2. With V trimmed by 2 bases and J by 1 base, 2 bases remained unmatched. The CDR3 runs 16 residues. Germline lookup yields CDR1 SNHLY and CDR2 FYNNEI. The DNA for the CDR3 is TGTGCCAGCAGTGAAAGTAGCGGGGGGGCCAAAAACATTCAGTACTTC. Amino acid sequence: CASSESSGGAKNIQYF.

The V call is TRBV7-2, the J call TRBJ2-7; a possible D gene is TRBD2 (6 bases). CDR3 length: 14 amino acids. The V gene lost 5 bases and the J gene lost 2 bases, with 13 bases spanning the gap. Germline CDR1 reads SGHTA; CDR2 reads FQGNSA. The CDR3 region has the DNA TGTGCCAGCAGCCCCGCTCCGGGAGCCTACGAGCAGTACTTC. Residues: CASSPAPGAYEQYF.

J is TRBJ1-5 and V is TRBV6-1; D may be TRBD1 (6 bases). The CDR3 covers 15 residues. The V end lost 3 bases, the J end lost 7 bases, and 16 bases lay between the germline ends. Germline V gene lookup returns CDR1 MNHNS and CDR2 SASEGT. The CDR3, as DNA: TGTGCCAGCAGTGAGAGACAGGCTTCAGAGCAGCCCCAGCATTTT. Its translation: CASSERQASEQPQHF.

The chain joins TRBV6-1 to TRBJ1-5; D gene uncertain. This CDR3 comprises 15 residues. The V end was cut by 1 base, the J end by 3 bases, with 10 bases between. Germline assignment: CDR1 MNHNS and CDR2 SASEGT. The chain's CDR3 is CASSEVLQANQPQHF. The CDR3, as DNA: TGTGCCAGCAGTGAAGTTCTCCAGGCCAATCAGCCCCAGCATTTT.

This rearrangement joins TRBV7-9 to TRBJ2-7; 11 bases fit TRBD2. CDR1 and CDR2 (germline): SEHNR, FQNEAQ (reference sequence). There are 15 residues in the CDR3. J gave up 7 bases and V 4 bases, and 9 bases lay outside the gene matches. Here the CDR3 reads CASSSLAGGGLEQYF. CDR3 sequence (DNA): TGTGCCAGCAGCTCCCTAGCGGGAGGAGGCCTAGAGCAGTACTTC.